Listed below are T cell receptor beta chains from one sample, sequenced in a study of cytomegalovirus exposure and HLA in healthy donors. This table comes from immunoSEQ multiplex PCR, and its TCRdb copy is limited to in-frame clones, with some not included. The sample yields over 55,000 clones, 80% to 95% seen once. The sequencing sample was made of PBMCs. These TCRs come from a man younger than 30 in good health and CMV-seronegative. Each CDR3 is given with its conserved first and last residue. The D gene is left open where the match is weak. Expanded clones get a size class; other rows say once, few or many, or leave the size out.

J gene,V gene,D gene,clone size,CDR3 DNA,CDR3 protein
TRBJ2-3,TRBV11-3,NA,NA,TGTGCCAGCAGCGGGACTCACACAGATACGCAGTATTTT,CASSGTHTDTQYF
TRBJ2-6,TRBV7-8,TRBD2,once,TGTGCCAGCAGCCCTCGAGTAGCGGGAGTGTCCGGGGCCAACGTCCTGACTTTC,CASSPRVAGVSGANVLTF
TRBJ1-1,TRBV4-1,NA,NA,TGCGCCAGCAGCCAAGACATGGGCTCGAACACTGAAGCTTTCTTT,CASSQDMGSNTEAFF
TRBJ1-1,TRBV7-9,NA,NA,TGTGCCAGCAGCATACAGGGAGCCACTGAAGCTTTCTTT,CASSIQGATEAFF
TRBJ2-5,TRBV6-6,TRBD2,NA,TGTGCCAGCAGTTTTCTAGCGGGAGTAGGAGAGACCCAGTACTTC,CASSFLAGVGETQYF
TRBJ2-3,TRBV27,NA,NA,TGTGCCAGCAGTTTAGGCGGGATAGTGAGAATTGGCACAGATACGCAGTATTTT,CASSLGGIVRIGTDTQYF
TRBJ2-1,TRBV2,NA,once,TGTGCCAGCAGTGAAGTACAGGGTTCCTACAATGAGCAGTTCTTC,CASSEVQGSYNEQFF
TRBJ1-4,TRBV11-2,TRBD1,NA,TGTGCCAGCAGCATTAGCAGGGGGCCAACTAATGAAAAACTGTTTTTT,CASSISRGPTNEKLFF
TRBJ1-5,TRBV4-1,TRBD1,NA,TGCGCCAGCAGCCAAGAACGCACAGGGGGGATCAATCAGCCCCAGCATTTT,CASSQERTGGINQPQHF
TRBJ2-1,TRBV27,TRBD2,NA,TGTGCCAGCAGATTAGCGGGACTCTCCTACAATGAGCAGTTCTTC,CASRLAGLSYNEQFF
TRBJ2-1,TRBV7-6,TRBD2,NA,TGTGCCAGCAGCTTAGTCCCTAGCGGCATCTACAATGAGCAGTTCTTC,CASSLVPSGIYNEQFF
TRBJ1-1,TRBV5-4,TRBD1,NA,TGTGCCAGCAGCATCCGGGACAGGGGGGATTACACTGAAGCTTTCTTT,CASSIRDRGDYTEAFF
TRBJ1-1,TRBV11-2,TRBD1,NA,TGTGCCAGCAGCTTAGCGGACAGGAGCACGGCTTTCTTT,CASSLADRSTAFF
TRBJ2-1,TRBV19,TRBD2,NA,TGTGCCAGTAGTAGCCCCGCGTCTAGCGGGAGGGGTTCCTACAATGAGCAGTTCTTC,CASSSPASSGRGSYNEQFF
TRBJ1-1,TRBV19,NA,NA,TGTGCCAGTAAGCGGGAGATGAACACTGAAGCTTTCTTT,CASKREMNTEAFF
TRBJ2-5,TRBV19,TRBD2,NA,TGTGCCAGTAGTAGTTCGGGGGGACAAGAGACCCAGTACTTC,CASSSSGGQETQYF
TRBJ2-1,TRBV27,TRBD2,NA,TGTGCCAGCTGTACTATAAGCGGACTAGCGGGAGGTCCACGCTTGGATGAGCAGTTCTTC,CASCTISGLAGGPRLDEQFF
TRBJ2-5,TRBV7-9,NA,NA,TGTGCCAGCAGCCGAAGAAACGGCAGAGGGCGGGAGACCCAGTACTTC,CASSRRNGRGRETQYF
TRBJ1-5,TRBV19,NA,NA,TGTGCCAGTAGCCGCGCCAGTTCAGGGGCCCGTGAGCCCCAGCATTTT,CASSRASSGAREPQHF
TRBJ2-3,TRBV6-4,NA,once,TGTGCCAGCAGTGAGGCCGGGCAGGGGCGCCCAGATACGCAGTATTTT,CASSEAGQGRPDTQYF
TRBJ1-1,TRBV19,NA,NA,TGTGCCAGTAGTATGGGGCAGGGCACTGAAGCTTTCTTT,CASSMGQGTEAFF
TRBJ2-3,TRBV9,TRBD2,NA,TGTGCCAGCAGCCCACCACTAGCGGGGTTGGCAGATACGCAGTATTTT,CASSPPLAGLADTQYF
TRBJ2-1,TRBV10-3,NA,NA,TGTGCCATCAGTGATGGGGCTAGGGGTTCAGACGAGCAGTTCTTC,CAISDGARGSDEQFF
TRBJ2-7,TRBV19,TRBD2,NA,TGTGCCAGTAGTTCTAGCGGGACCTATTTGCGGTACGAGCAGTACTTC,CASSSSGTYLRYEQYF
TRBJ1-1,TRBV4-1,NA,NA,TGCGCCAGCAGCCAAGAAGTGAGGCTATCTGGAGCTTTCTTT,CASSQEVRLSGAFF
TRBJ1-5,TRBV6-1,TRBD1,NA,TGTGCCAGCAGCGTCGACAGGGTTCAGGCCCAGCATTTT,CASSVDRVQAQHF
TRBJ2-7,TRBV29-1,NA,NA,TGCAGCGTAGACAAGACAGGCTACGAGCAGTACTTC,CSVDKTGYEQYF
TRBJ1-4,TRBV30,NA,once,TGTGCCTGGAGTGTACGGGATGAAAAACTGTTTTTT,CAWSVRDEKLFF
TRBJ2-7,TRBV5-1,TRBD2,NA,TGCGCCAGCAGCACCCTAGCGGGGCCCACCTACGAGCAGTACTTC,CASSTLAGPTYEQYF
TRBJ2-1,TRBV27,TRBD1,NA,TGTGCCAGCAGCACCGCGGACAGGGCTCTGTGGGAGCAGTTCTTC,CASSTADRALWEQFF
TRBJ1-2,TRBV27,NA,NA,TGTGCCAGCAGTTTGGGCAGGGCTCCCGGCTATGGCTACACCTTC,CASSLGRAPGYGYTF
TRBJ1-3,TRBV6-5,NA,once,TGTGCCACCAGGAGGCAAGGGGTATCTGGAAACACCATATATTTT,CATRRQGVSGNTIYF
TRBJ2-1,TRBV5-6,TRBD2,NA,TGTGCCAGCAGCTTGGTATCGGGACTAGCTACATCTGCCTACAATGAGCAGTTCTTC,CASSLVSGLATSAYNEQFF
TRBJ2-7,TRBV4-1,TRBD2,once,TGCGCCAGCAGCCAAGACCCTAGCGGGCTCCCCTACGAGCAGTACTTC,CASSQDPSGLPYEQYF
TRBJ2-5,TRBV7-9,TRBD1,NA,TGTGCCACAAACAGGGGGCTCTCCGAGACCCAGTACTTC,CATNRGLSETQYF
TRBJ2-1,TRBV5-4,NA,NA,TGTGCCAGCAGCTTCGGGCTAGCTGGGAGTGAGCAGTTCTTC,CASSFGLAGSEQFF
TRBJ2-5,TRBV28,NA,NA,TGTGCCAGCAGTCCCCCGGACTCCGAAGAGACCCAGTACTTC,CASSPPDSEETQYF